The 17 T cell receptor beta chains below all came from one sample that was sequenced in a study of Ad26.COV2.S vaccination and SARS-CoV-2 variants. Clones were sequenced by immunoSEQ multiplex PCR, and TCRdb holds only the in-frame ones, with some missing. The sample lists roughly 270,000 clones; around 87% were seen once. Treatment specified: some 19 received Ad26.COV2.S at low or high dose, single or two shots; five or six received placebo; per-sample allocation not given. The samples were gathered on day 63 after the first injection of vaccine or placebo. This sample comprised peripheral blood, obtained in a trial of Ad26.COV2.S vaccine versus placebo. These receptors originate from a person aged 18 to 59 who received the Ad26.COV2.S COVID-19 vaccine or a placebo.

This sequence joins TRBV5-1 and TRBJ2-5; D perhaps matches TRBD2 (5 bases). Germline CDR1 SGHRS, CDR2 YFSETQ. Trimming stripped 4 bases from V and 3 bases from J, with 13 bases between. The CDR3 sequence is 14 residues long. CDR3: CASSTGAREETQYF. CDR3 nucleotides: TGCGCCAGCAGCACGGGCGCGAGGGAAGAGACCCAGTACTTC.

The chain recombines TRBV27 with TRBJ2-7; TRBD1 matches 8 bases. The CDR3 is 15 amino acids. Trimming at V came to 1 base and at J to 7 bases, leaving 9 bases not matched to a gene. Germline V gives CDR1 MNHEY, CDR2 SMNVEV (reference sequence). CDR3 in DNA: TGTGCCAGCAGTTTATTGAGACAGGGGTCGGGGGAGCAGTACTTC. Protein sequence: CASSLLRQGSGEQYF.

The chain couples TRBV12-3 or TRBV12-4 to TRBJ2-4, with D perhaps matching TRBD2 (6 bases). The CDR3 runs to 13 residues. The V end was cut by 2 bases, the J end by 9 bases, with 11 bases between. In DNA form, the CDR3 reads TGTGCCAGCAGTTTATTGCGGGACTCCATTCAGTACTTC. It specifies CASSLLRDSIQYF.

The chain carries TRBV7-9 and TRBJ2-2; D possibly uses TRBD1 or TRBD2 (6 bases each). CDR1 and CDR2 (germline): SEHNR, FQNEAQ (reference sequence). Trimming removed 1 base from V and 6 bases from J, with 15 bases in between. The CDR3 contains 16 residues. In nucleotides, the CDR3 is TGTGCCAGCAGCTTAGAGGGGGGACCCGACGCCGGGGAGCTGTTTTTT. This translates into CASSLEGGPDAGELFF.

The V and J genes are TRBV27 and TRBJ1-1, with unresolved D. Germline V CDR1 and CDR2: MNHEY, SMNVEV (reference sequence). This CDR3 contains 12 residues. Trimming removed 2 bases from V and 1 base from J, with 2 bases in between. CDR3 sequence: CASSLKNTEAFF. The CDR3 region has the DNA TGTGCCAGCAGTTTAAAGAACACTGAAGCTTTCTTT.

This clone came up a few times. This chain connects TRBV2 to TRBJ1-6; D gene ambiguous. Deletions cut 0 bases from V and 14 bases from J, with 11 bases between. Germline V gene lookup returns CDR1 SNHLY and CDR2 FYNNEI. The CDR3 has 13 residues. The CDR3 bases are TGTGCCAGCAGTGAAGCGCTTCGAAGGGCCCTCCACTTT. Translation: CASSEALRRALHF.

The V gene is TRBV10-2, the J gene TRBJ1-6; the D is unclear. This CDR3 spans 13 amino acids. The V and J ends lost 3 bases and 7 bases respectively, with 7 bases between them. Germline V gives CDR1 WSHSY, CDR2 SAAADI. The CDR3 region has the DNA TGCGCCAGCAGTGATTTCGACAATTCACCCCTCCACTTT. Amino acids: CASSDFDNSPLHF.

This clone came up a few times. This chain connects TRBV9 to TRBJ1-2, with D unclear. V was trimmed by 0 bases and J by 2 bases, leaving 11 bases between them. The CDR3 has 15 residues. Germline V gives CDR1 SGDLS, CDR2 YYNGEE. CDR3 loop: CASSVGLTGNYGYTF. The CDR3 DNA sequence: TGTGCCAGCAGCGTAGGCCTGACGGGCAACTATGGCTACACCTTC.

The chain combines TRBV7-2 with TRBJ2-3; D gene unclear. The CDR3 sequence is 13 residues long. Germline assignment: CDR1 SGHTA and CDR2 FQGNSA. Trimming pared 0 bases from V and 2 bases from J, leaving 3 bases between. The DNA for the CDR3 is TGTGCCAGCAGCTTAGCAATCACAGATACGCAGTATTTT. This translates into CASSLAITDTQYF.

V is TRBV5-4 and J is TRBJ2-1; 9 positions agree with TRBD1. Germline CDR1 reads SGHNT; CDR2 reads YYREEE (reference sequence). The V gene end was trimmed by 4 bases and the J gene end by 6 bases; junction bases not matched to a gene: 5. The CDR3 extends over 14 amino acids. The CDR3 region has the DNA TGTGCCAGCAGCCAGGGGACAGGGCGCAATGAGCAGTTCTTC. Its translation is CASSQGTGRNEQFF.

This clone was counted once. J is TRBJ1-5 and V is TRBV4-3; TRBD1 is a possible D gene (6 bases). This CDR3 region has 15 residues. Germline CDR1 is LGHNA and CDR2 is YSLEER. Trimming took 4 bases from V and 4 from J, leaving 14 bases between them. The CDR3 nucleotides read TGCGCCAGCAGCCCGGGACACAAAAAAAATCAGCCCCAGCATTTT. This encodes CASSPGHKKNQPQHF.

The chain is built from TRBV6-4 and TRBJ1-2, with D maybe TRBD1 (6 bases). Trimming cost V 0 bases and J 4 bases, with 15 bases left between them. This CDR3 is built from 16 residues. Germline CDR1 and CDR2: MRHNA and SNTAGT. The CDR3 sequence: CASSDSVKGGIYGYTF. The CDR3 DNA is TGTGCCAGCAGTGACTCGGTGAAGGGGGGAATCTATGGCTACACCTTC.

The chain carries TRBV19 and TRBJ2-2; 16 bases align to TRBD2. The germline V gene has CDR1 LNHDA and CDR2 SQIVND (reference sequence). V gave up 3 bases and J gave up 5 bases; unmatched junction bases: 12. The CDR3 runs to 20 residues. This chain's CDR3 is CASSIGTSGRALLGTGELFF. Here the CDR3 DNA reads TGTGCCAGTAGTATCGGGACTAGCGGGAGGGCCTTGTTAGGGACCGGGGAGCTGTTTTTT.

This sequence joins TRBV18 and TRBJ2-7, with 7 nucleotides matching TRBD1. The CDR3 is made up of 15 amino acids. Germline V gene lookup returns CDR1 KGHSH and CDR2 LQKENI. Trimming at V came to 3 bases and at J to 5 bases, leaving 10 bases not matched to a gene. For the CDR3, the DNA is TGTGCCAGCTCACCCTCGGGGACAGCAGACAACGAGCAGTACTTC. This translates into CASSPSGTADNEQYF. Based on the CDR3 plus reference TRBV18 and TRBJ2-7, the full variable domain is NAGVMQNPRHLVRRRGQEARLRCSPMKGHSHVYWYRQLPEEGLKFMVYLQKENIIDESGMPKERFSAEFPKEGPSILRIQQVVRGDSAAYFCASSPSGTADNEQYFGPGTRLTVT.

The rearrangement joins TRBV5-1 to TRBJ1-2, with 8 positions matching TRBD1. V was pared by 5 bases and J by 8 bases, with 8 bases of the junction left unmatched. CDR3 length equals 13 residues. Germline CDR1 is SGHRS and CDR2 is YFSETQ. CDR3 in amino acids: CASRKDREVGYTF. DNA of the CDR3: TGCGCCAGCAGAAAGGACAGGGAAGTCGGCTACACCTTC.

The chain combines TRBV7-2 with TRBJ2-7, with 9 bases fitting TRBD1. Per germline, CDR1 SGHTA and CDR2 FQGNSA. This CDR3 comprises 15 residues. J lost 7 bases, V lost 3 bases, and 10 bases had no gene match. The CDR3 sequence is CASSFFGTGTQEQYF. CDR3 DNA sequence: TGTGCCAGCAGCTTCTTCGGGACAGGGACTCAAGAGCAGTACTTC.

CDR3 in amino acids: CASSFWRGNEQFF. The CDR3, as DNA: TGTGCCAGCAGCTTCTGGAGGGGAAATGAGCAGTTCTTC. This chain joins TRBV11-2 and TRBJ2-1; D perhaps matches TRBD2 (6 bases). Trimming took 3 bases from V and 7 from J, leaving 10 bases between them. The CDR3 covers 13 residues. Germline-derived CDR1 and CDR2 are SGHAT and FQNNGV.